A single sample gave rise to the 22 T cell receptor beta chains below, sequenced in a study of T cell responses to AZD1222 COVID-19 vaccine. TCRdb keeps only in-frame clones here, not all; method: immunoSEQ multiplex PCR. Of roughly 140,000 clones detected, roughly 91% appear once; the ten largest clones hold under 2%. This sample comprised peripheral blood, obtained on day 0 of AZD1222 vaccination. The receptors were gathered from an adult in good health.

Notes on this clone: Different DNA sequences within this sample yield the same CDR3. The rearrangement uses TRBV5-1 and TRBJ1-1; D is ambiguous. The ends were cut back, 1 base at V and 1 base at J, with 11 bases in the middle. The CDR3 totals 15 residues. Germline lookup yields CDR1 SGHRS and CDR2 YFSETQ. In DNA, the CDR3 is TGCGCCAGCAGCTTGACCGGGTCCCCGAACACTGAAGCTTTCTTT. Residues: CASSLTGSPNTEAFF.

The chain joins TRBV3-1 (or the pseudogene TRBV3-2) to TRBJ2-7; D not certain. Germline CDR1 and CDR2: LGHDT and YNNKEL (reference sequence). The CDR3 is made up of 15 amino acids. The V end lost 4 bases, the J end lost 7 bases, and 20 bases lay between the germline ends. The CDR3 here is CASSPSTTSRAEQYF. The CDR3 bases are TGTGCCAGCAGCCCCTCCACAACTTCTAGGGCGGAGCAGTACTTC.

In this sample, this clone turned up once. The chain links TRBV6-6 to TRBJ2-7; 10 bases are a match to TRBD2. The V segment lost 6 bases and the J segment 4 bases; nucleotides outside the gene matches: 9. The CDR3 runs 15 residues. Looked up from germline, CDR1 is MNHNY and CDR2 is SVGAGI (reference sequence). The CDR3 DNA reads TGTGCCAGCAGCCCGACTAGCGGGCGATTATACGAGCAGTACTTC. This translates into CASSPTSGRLYEQYF.

The V call is TRBV7-9, the J call TRBJ1-5; 8 bases match TRBD1. From germline, CDR1 is SEHNR and CDR2 FQNEAQ (reference sequence). There are 16 residues in the CDR3. After removal of 5 bases from V and 4 bases from J, the junction contained 10 bases not matched to a gene. The CDR3 DNA follows: TGTGCCAGCAGCCCAGCCGGGGGACAGGATAATCAGCCCCAGCATTTT. This gives the protein CASSPAGGQDNQPQHF.

CDR3 sequence: CASSQGGAGANVLTF. Written as DNA, the CDR3 is TGCGCCAGCAGCCAAGGGGGGGCTGGGGCCAACGTCCTGACTTTC. The V call is TRBV5-1, the J call TRBJ2-6, with D possibly being TRBD2 (7 bases). The CDR3 has 15 residues. Trimming removed 4 bases from V and 2 bases from J, with 10 bases in between. Germline V lookup: CDR1 SGHRS, CDR2 YFSETQ. Complete variable domain (other parts from reference TRBV5-1 and TRBJ2-6): KAGVTQTPRYLIKTRGQQVTLSCSPISGHRSVSWYQQTPGQGLQFLFEYFSETQRNKGNFPGRFSGRQFSNSRSEMNVSTLELGDSALYLCASSQGGAGANVLTFGAGSRLTVL.

A few counts support this clone. V usage is TRBV6-5 and J usage is TRBJ2-3; the D is unclear. The CDR3 consists of 14 residues. V was shortened by 4 bases and J by 0 bases, with 8 bases between the two germline ends. Germline V gives CDR1 MNHEY, CDR2 SVGAGI. CDR3 sequence (DNA): TGTGCCAGCAGTTTGTCAGCTAGCACAGATACGCAGTATTTT. Protein product: CASSLSASTDTQYF.

The chain is built from TRBV6-5 and TRBJ1-3, with D maybe TRBD1 (5 bases). The CDR3 has 15 residues. Germline V gene sequence: CDR1 MNHEY, CDR2 SVGAGI. V was clipped by 0 bases and J by 4 bases, with 10 bases between them. The CDR3 DNA sequence: TGTGCCAGCAGTTACTCTGGGGGAGACGGAAACACCATATATTTT. Translating it yields CASSYSGGDGNTIYF.

The rearrangement uses TRBV14 and TRBJ1-1; D gene ambiguous. Germline V gene data show CDR1 as SGHDN and CDR2 as FVKESK. The CDR3 is 16 residues long. Trimming removed 0 bases at V and 11 bases at J, with 22 bases between. The CDR3 nucleotides are TGTGCCAGCAGCCAAGATTATGCCCTGGGAACACTGGGGGCTTTCTTT. It is translated as CASSQDYALGTLGAFF.

V is TRBV19 and J is TRBJ1-2; D gene uncertain. The ends were cut back, 8 bases at V and 1 base at J, with 11 bases in the middle. There are 13 residues in the CDR3. Germline CDR1 and CDR2: LNHDA and SQIVND (reference sequence). In DNA form, the CDR3 reads TGTGCCAGTGGTGAACTTCTTAACTATGGCTACACCTTC. Protein product: CASGELLNYGYTF.

The chain uses TRBV2 and TRBJ2-5, with 10 nucleotides matching TRBD1. The CDR3 sequence is 15 residues long. The V gene end was trimmed by 0 bases and the J gene end by 4 bases; junction bases not matched to a gene: 2. CDR1 and CDR2 (germline): SNHLY, FYNNEI. The CDR3 region has the DNA TGTGCCAGCAGTGAAGCAAGGACAGGGGGAGAGACCCAGTACTTC. Translated: CASSEARTGGETQYF.

This chain connects TRBV11-2 to TRBJ1-1; D unclear. This CDR3 region has 14 residues. Deletions cut 10 bases from V and 7 bases from J, with 22 bases between. Germline V gene sequence: CDR1 SGHAT, CDR2 FQNNGV. The CDR3 sequence: CATTESPISGEAFF. The CDR3 DNA reads TGTGCCACCACAGAGTCTCCCATTTCCGGTGAAGCTTTCTTT.

The gene calls are TRBV5-6 and TRBJ1-6; D is possibly TRBD1 (5 bases). V was pared by 1 base and J by 10 bases, with 9 bases between. Germline CDR1 SGHDT, CDR2 YYEEEE. The CDR3 loop spans 13 amino acids. The CDR3, as DNA: TGTGCCAGCAGCTTGACGCGGGGCTCACCCCTCCACTTT. Translated: CASSLTRGSPLHF. The whole variable domain, filled in from reference TRBV5-6 and TRBJ1-6, reads DAGVTQSPTHLIKTRGQQVTLRCSPKSGHDTVSWYQQALGQGPQFIFQYYEEEERQRGNFPDRFSGHQFPNYSSELNVNALLLGDSALYLCASSLTRGSPLHFGNGTRLTVT.

This clone has more than one count but fewer than ten. V and J are TRBV10-2 and TRBJ2-7; D remains ambiguous. This CDR3 contains 14 residues. The V gene lost 6 bases and the J gene lost 2 bases, with 14 bases spanning the gap. Germline CDR1 is WSHSY and CDR2 is SAAADI. The CDR3 loop reads CASSRQAATYEQYF. CDR3 DNA sequence: TGCGCCAGCAGCCGACAAGCTGCTACCTACGAGCAGTACTTC.

As DNA, the CDR3 is TGCAGCCCAAAGACAGGAGTGGCGGGGGATGAGCAGTTCTTC. Its protein product is CSPKTGVAGDEQFF. This sequence joins TRBV29-1 and TRBJ2-1; tentatively, D is TRBD2 (7 bases). CDR3 length: 14 amino acids. Per germline, CDR1 SQVTM and CDR2 ANQGSEA. V lost 8 bases and J 8 bases, leaving 22 bases between the germline ends.

This rearrangement joins TRBV19 to TRBJ1-1; the D is unclear. The V gene's germline CDR1 is LNHDA and CDR2 SQIVND (reference sequence). CDR3 length equals 14 residues. Trimming pared 5 bases from V and 3 bases from J, leaving 13 bases between. Here the CDR3 DNA reads TGTGCCAGTAGTTCCCCGGGTCGGTACACTGAAGCTTTCTTT. It specifies CASSSPGRYTEAFF.

This rearrangement joins TRBV5-1 to TRBJ1-1; TRBD1 might be the D (5 bases). This CDR3 spans 13 amino acids. Trimming removed 9 bases from V and 1 base from J, with 13 bases in between. Germline-derived CDR1 and CDR2 are SGHRS and YFSETQ. For the CDR3, the DNA is TGCGCCACAAAGGGGATATCGAACACTGAAGCTTTCTTT. Translated: CATKGISNTEAFF.

The chain recombines TRBV27 with TRBJ1-2, with TRBD1 matching over 8 bases. J gave up 2 bases and V 5 bases, and 7 bases lay outside the gene matches. Germline-derived CDR1 and CDR2 are MNHEY and SMNVEV (reference sequence). This CDR3 comprises 15 residues. CDR3 protein: CASSLTGVGNYGYTF. CDR3 nucleotide sequence: TGTGCCAGCAGTCTGACAGGGGTGGGGAACTATGGCTACACCTTC.

The genes are TRBV10-3 and TRBJ2-7; D is perhaps TRBD1 (5 bases). The CDR3 length is 15 residues. In germline, CDR1 is ENHRY, CDR2 SYGVKD. The V gene lost 0 bases and the J gene lost 3 bases, with 12 bases spanning the gap. The CDR3 nucleotides are TGTGCCATCAGTGAGTCGAATAGGCAGGGCTACGAGCAGTACTTC. Its protein is CAISESNRQGYEQYF.

In DNA form, the CDR3 reads TGTGCCAGCAGTGTGGAAGGCAGAGACATTCAGTACTTC. Protein product: CASSVEGRDIQYF. The rearrangement links TRBV2 to TRBJ2-4; D call uncertain. CDR3 length: 13 residues. The germline V and J ends were trimmed by 4 bases and 8 bases, with 12 bases remaining between them. CDR1 and CDR2 from the germline V gene are SNHLY and FYNNEI.

The chain joins TRBV19 to TRBJ2-7; D is tentatively TRBD1 or TRBD2 (5 bases each). Germline assignment: CDR1 LNHDA and CDR2 SQIVND (reference sequence). The CDR3 runs 18 residues. Trimming stripped 3 bases from V and 1 base from J, with 22 bases between. CDR3 in amino acids: CASSIDGWGSRQSYEQYF. The CDR3 coding sequence is TGTGCCAGTAGTATCGACGGATGGGGGTCCCGACAATCCTACGAGCAGTACTTC.

The V and J genes are TRBV6-5 and TRBJ2-2; D gene uncertain. CDR3 size: 15 residues. Germline CDR1 MNHEY, CDR2 SVGAGI. The V end lost 6 bases, the J end lost 3 bases, and 14 bases lay between the germline ends. DNA of the CDR3: TGTGCCAGCAGCCCGGACCGCCGGGACACCGGGGAGCTGTTTTTT. Translating gives CASSPDRRDTGELFF.

The genes are TRBV5-1 and TRBJ2-7; 11 bases align to TRBD2. Germline loops: CDR1 SGHRS, CDR2 YFSETQ. V gave up 0 bases and J gave up 2 bases; unmatched junction bases: 1. The CDR3 length is 15 residues. Here the CDR3 DNA reads TGCGCCAGCAGCTTGGTGACTAGCGGGACCTACGAGCAGTACTTC. Translation: CASSLVTSGTYEQYF. Looking up the rest from reference TRBV5-1 and TRBJ2-7 gives the full variable domain: KAGVTQTPRYLIKTRGQQVTLSCSPISGHRSVSWYQQTPGQGLQFLFEYFSETQRNKGNFPGRFSGRQFSNSRSEMNVSTLELGDSALYLCASSLVTSGTYEQYFGPGTRLTVT.